This note documents a single TCR beta chain sequence. These data come from a study of PD-1 blockade in mismatch repair-deficient tumors. This CDR3 spans 17 amino acids. CDR1 is SGHNT and CDR2 is YYREEE in the germline V gene (reference sequence). Deletions cut 4 bases from V and 8 bases from J, with 26 bases between. Generated by immunoSEQ multiplex PCR, the TCRdb table keeps only in-frame clones and is missing some. Here the sample spans 80,000 to 100,000 clones, roughly 80% being singletons. Sequenced here: peripheral blood, sampled 12 weeks after starting pembrolizumab. The chain combines TRBV5-4 with TRBJ2-3, with a tentative D call TRBD1 (6 bases). The sequence was obtained from an adult with mismatch repair-deficient cancer. CDR3 region: CASSPPQDRGDWSTQYF. Written as DNA, the CDR3 is TGTGCCAGCAGCCCCCCGCAGGACAGAGGTGATTGGAGTACGCAGTATTTT.